Given below is one T cell receptor beta chain in context. These data originate in a study of blood T cell repertoires in COVID-19. J gave up 4 bases and V 8 bases, and 4 bases lay outside the gene matches. This CDR3 has 14 residues. In germline, CDR1 is MNHEY, CDR2 SVGAGI. TCRdb's copy holds only in-frame clones and misses some; the assay was immunoSEQ multiplex PCR. The sample yields 200,000 to 300,000 clones, about 81% seen once. The chain uses TRBV6-5 and TRBJ2-2, with 10 bases aligning to TRBD1. The specimen sequenced was peripheral blood. The receptor was isolated from a woman aged 55-75 years with active or convalescent COVID-19. The CDR3: CASLGQGPTGELFF. The DNA for the CDR3 is TGTGCCAGCCTGGGACAGGGGCCCACCGGGGAGCTGTTTTTT.